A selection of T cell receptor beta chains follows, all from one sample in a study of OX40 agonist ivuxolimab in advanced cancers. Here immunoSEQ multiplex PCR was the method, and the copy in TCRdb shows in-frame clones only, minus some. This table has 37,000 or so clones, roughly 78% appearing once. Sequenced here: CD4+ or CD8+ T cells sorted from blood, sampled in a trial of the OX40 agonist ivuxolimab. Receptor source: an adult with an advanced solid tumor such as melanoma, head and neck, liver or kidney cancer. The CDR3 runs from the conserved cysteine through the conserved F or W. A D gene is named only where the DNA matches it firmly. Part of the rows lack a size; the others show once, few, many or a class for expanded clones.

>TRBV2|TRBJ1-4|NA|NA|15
TGTGCCAGCGCTAAGGGGCCGACAACTAATGAAAAACTGTTTTTT
CASAKGPTTNEKLFF
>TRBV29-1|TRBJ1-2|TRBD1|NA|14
TGCAGCGTTGATATAGCCAGGGGGTCGGGAGGCTACACCTTC
CSVDIARGSGGYTF
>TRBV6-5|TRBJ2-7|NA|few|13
TGTGCCAGCCTGGATTCGAGCTCCTACGAGCAGTACTTC
CASLDSSSYEQYF
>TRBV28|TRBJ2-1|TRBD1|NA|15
TGTGCCAGCAGTCCCGGTGGGTCAGGGGGCCATGAGCAGTTCTTC
CASSPGGSGGHEQFF
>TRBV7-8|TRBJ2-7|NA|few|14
TGTGCCAGCAGCTTACTGGTGAACTCCTACGAGCAGTACTTC
CASSLLVNSYEQYF
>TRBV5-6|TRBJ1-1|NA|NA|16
TGTGCCAGCAGCTCCTCCTTACGACAGAGGAACACTGAAGCTTTCTTT
CASSSSLRQRNTEAFF
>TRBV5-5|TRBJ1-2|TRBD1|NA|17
TGTGCCAGCAGCTCCGACAGGGGGCTTTACCCTCCTTATGGCTACACCTTC
CASSSDRGLYPPYGYTF
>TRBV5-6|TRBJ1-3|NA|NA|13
TGTGCCAGCAGCTTGTATGATGGAAACACCATATATTTT
CASSLYDGNTIYF
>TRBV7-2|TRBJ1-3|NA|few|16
TGTGCCAGCAGCTTAGGACAAACATCTTCTGGAAACACCATATATTTT
CASSLGQTSSGNTIYF
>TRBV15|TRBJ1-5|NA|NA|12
TGTGCCACCAGCAGTGAGGGTGTGCCCCAGCATTTT
CATSSEGVPQHF
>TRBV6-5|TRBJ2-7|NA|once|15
TGTGCCAGCAGTTACAGTGTCACAGACACCTACGAGCAGTACTTC
CASSYSVTDTYEQYF
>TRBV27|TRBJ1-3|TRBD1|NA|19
TGTGCCAGCAGTTTATGGGGGACAGGGGAAACCACCTCTGGAAACACCATATATTTT
CASSLWGTGETTSGNTIYF
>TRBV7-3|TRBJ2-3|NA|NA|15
TGTGCCAGCAGCTTACTTGGCCCCCCCCCAGATACGCAGTATTTT
CASSLLGPPPDTQYF
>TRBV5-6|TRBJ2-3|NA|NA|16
TGTGCCAGCAGCTCCCGGGGGGCCGGGGGAACAGATACGCAGTATTTT
CASSSRGAGGTDTQYF
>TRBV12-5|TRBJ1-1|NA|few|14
TGTGCTAGTGGTTTGGGGGGTGGGGGATCTGAAGCTTTCTTT
CASGLGGGGSEAFF
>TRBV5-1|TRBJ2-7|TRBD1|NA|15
TGCGCCAGCAGCTTGGGGCAGGGGGCTAGAGGCGAGCAGTACTTC
CASSLGQGARGEQYF
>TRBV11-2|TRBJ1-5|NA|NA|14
TGTGCCAGCAGCTTGGCGCATAGCAATCAGCCCCAGCATTTT
CASSLAHSNQPQHF
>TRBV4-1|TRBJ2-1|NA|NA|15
TGCGCCAGCAGAACCCCGGGGACCCTGTACAATGAGCAGTTCTTC
CASRTPGTLYNEQFF
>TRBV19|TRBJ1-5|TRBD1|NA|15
TGTGCCAGTAGTAGAGAACAGGGGTACAATCAGCCCCAGCATTTT
CASSREQGYNQPQHF
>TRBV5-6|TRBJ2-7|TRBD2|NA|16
TGTGCCAGCAGCCGAGGACTAGCGGGGAGCTCCTACGAGCAGTACTTC
CASSRGLAGSSYEQYF
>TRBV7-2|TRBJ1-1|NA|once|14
TGTGCCAGCAGCTTAGTCACAGGGTACACTGAAGCTTTCTTT
CASSLVTGYTEAFF
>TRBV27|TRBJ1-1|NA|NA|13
TGTGCCAGCAGAGGGACGAGGAACACTGAAGCTTTCTTT
CASRGTRNTEAFF